What follows is one T cell receptor beta chain and its context. V trimming: 6 bases; J trimming: 7 bases; junction bases outside the gene matches: 4. Looked up from germline, CDR1 is MGHRA and CDR2 is YSYEKL. The CDR3 spans 14 residues. These data are taken from a study of cytomegalovirus exposure and HLA in healthy donors. 13 Jbeta primers and 60 Vbeta primers were used for the PCR. The table came from immunoSEQ multiplex PCR; TCRdb's copy has only in-frame clones and leaves some out. The sample lists about 94,000 clones; 7.6% were seen once. The sequence derives from a man aged 50 to 59 in good health and CMV-seronegative. What was sequenced was PBMCs. The rearrangement uses TRBV4-1 and TRBJ2-2, with TRBD1 matching over 11 bases. CDR3 nucleotide sequence: TGCGCCAGCAGGCGGACAGGGGGCGGCGGGGAGCTGTTTTTT. Encoded protein: CASRRTGGGGELFF.